This T cell receptor (beta chain) derives from a study of regulatory T cells in long-lasting Graves disease (dated by TCRdb to about 2021). Regarding the complete study: In the newly diagnosed Graves' disease group, patients had been taking antithyroid drugs for less than 3 months. This study used TCR sequencing and RNA sequencing of peripheral blood to compare persistent Graves' disease patients against newly diagnosed Graves' disease patients. The study was conducted in China and was registered as a clinical trial. A total of 33 samples underwent TCR sequencing: about 13 from persistent and approximately 20 from newly diagnosed Graves' disease patients.

This clonotype came up a few times. Its antigen is currently not known. Per-base quality was not reported, and no clone a single base away is much larger than it. In light of the paper, this sample's time point label describes: newly diagnosed GD, antithyroid drugs for less than 3 months. RNA was extracted from PBMCs in TRIzol for both TCR sequencing and RNA sequencing. The diagnosis of Graves' disease followed American Thyroid Association guidelines. Patients for the study were recruited at an endocrinology department in Xi'an, China. Each patient gave approximately 9 milliliters of peripheral blood, collected in an EDTA anticoagulant tube. Ficoll Paque Plus density gradient separation was used to isolate PBMCs, and no further T cell sorting was done. An Agilent 2100 Bioanalyzer and agarose gel were used to check RNA quality, while a NanoDrop 2000 measured RNA concentration. General conclusions and limits of the study: As a limitation, the authors acknowledged that the small sample size may reduce accuracy. Compared with newly diagnosed patients, patients with persistent Graves' disease had lower TCR Shannon entropy and fewer highly expanded clones, which suggests clonal expansion. Because the primary lesion, thyroid tissue, could not be accessed, the study looked at peripheral blood alone. Only the TCR beta chain was sequenced and analyzed. More public clonotypes were shared among persistent patients (2,741) than among newly diagnosed patients (just under 1,000). TRBV28, TRBJ1-2 and TRBJ2-5 were preferentially used in persistent disease, while TRBV20-1 and TRBJ2-1 were favored in newly diagnosed disease.

Receptors were amplified or captured by multiplex PCR. Instrument on record: Illumina HiSeq 4000. TCR beta libraries were built with iRepertoire HTBI primers and Arm-PCR amplification of CDR3 regions. Before sequencing, the PCR products went through gel purification. In the paper's pipeline: Gene usage analysis of CDR3 amino acid clonotypes relied on the 60 to 65 TRBV and more than twelve TRBJ segments identified across samples. Filtered high-quality paired reads were merged into contigs using COPE and FqMerger. BLAST was used to align contigs to IMGT TRBV, TRBD and TRBJ reference genes, with CDR3 defined following IMGT. Clonotypes above 0.1% frequency were classified as highly expanded clones. Repertoire diversity was measured by Shannon entropy, and V-J evenness by the Gini coefficient. A clonotype was considered public if more than one individual shared it. The public sequencing data were trimmed at Q25 with fastp and processed into clonotypes with MiXCR by TCRdb, which kept only in-frame beta chains. Each record represents a unique CDR3 protein, reported with the most common genes and DNA among its rows. The V and J calls, along with clone size, are taken from TCRdb and not from the paper's own processing. The sample includes 500,000 or so distinct CDR3 sequences, with about 16% observed a single time. 12% of the sample rests with the top ten.

The CDR3, cysteine through phenylalanine, is 16 amino acids long. Only the CDR3 DNA stays, 48 bases, in frame from base 1. From V the trimming removes 5 bases and from J it removes 0 bases, while the gene matches leave 9 bases of the junction unaccounted for. These data were also filed under a second study, of T cells in Graves' hyperthyroidism and ophthalmopathy. The second study's paper adds: Stable Graves' hyperthyroidism was defined as the absence of progression to ophthalmopathy over 18 months of follow-up. Hyperthyroidism patients were newly diagnosed, with disease duration under 2 months, and aged 18 to 65 years. Patients with uncontrolled infections, other autoimmune diseases, pregnancy or lactation were excluded. Diagnoses were established on the basis of clinical symptoms, serum thyroxine and TRAb, thyroid ultrasound, and orbital computed tomography. A first-round RT-PCR of the TCR CDR3 used the HTBI primer set with the Qiagen OneStep RT-PCR kit. Most expanded thyroid clonotypes (frequency above 0.001) were also detected in blood, suggesting blood repertoires may reflect thyroid immune responses. Ophthalmopathy was separated from stable hyperthyroidism by a 13 V-J signature model, with approximately 86% sensitivity and about 84% specificity obtained in cross-validation and 80%/75% obtained in testing. During validation, the model predicted progression to ophthalmopathy a median of roughly six months ahead of onset, with almost 71% sensitivity and roughly 72% specificity. TCR V-J signatures able to tell the groups apart were searched for in a discovery cohort of 100 or so patients, of whom over 40 had Graves' ophthalmopathy and some 60 had stable Graves' hyperthyroidism. Prospective prediction of ophthalmopathy was tested in an independent validation cohort of 18 to 20 hyperthyroidism patients and 15 to 17 patients who later progressed to ophthalmopathy. The approximately 90 discovery patients were divided at random into training and test sets in a 7:3 ratio. In more than five Graves' hyperthyroidism patients, the study also compared T-cell repertoires from thyroid tissue with T-cell repertoires from blood. Following sampling, methimazole starting at 30 mg daily was given to hyperthyroidism patients, and high-dose intravenous methylprednisolone was given to ophthalmopathy patients. Libraries were constructed in a second round of multiplex PCR, after which size selection and purification were carried out. Libraries were sequenced paired-end with 100 bp reads on an Illumina HiSeq2000. SOAPnuke was used to process the raw data, throwing out any read that contained adapters or uncalled bases, had a mean Phred below 15, or lacked an exact constant-primer or identifier match. COPE v1.2.5 was used to merge high-quality paired reads, and clonotypes were defined as unique nucleotide sequences. MiTCR v1.1 was used to align the clonotypes against IMGT TRBV, TRBD and TRBJ reference segments. Analysis was restricted to V-J combinations with a frequency above 0.0001, which covered roughly 99% of repertoires. The TCS score was defined as the ratio of F50 (clonal expansion) to E x V (chaos), calculated using BLOSUM62-based TCRdist between CDR3 peptides within each V-J. Welch's t-statistics and random forest reduced roughly 530 V-J features to 13, which were used in a naive Bayes classifier (R e1071). No statistical method was used to fix the sample size in advance, and group allocation was not hidden from the investigators. According to the paper, TCR Vbeta CDR3 sequencing was carried out on roughly 130 peripheral blood samples, which came from some 41 ophthalmopathy, under 85 hyperthyroidism and about 17 progressor patients.

The TCR comes from a man in his forties with Graves disease. Donor details come from another sample of the same person, matched by shared clones. The sequence joins TRBV12-3 or TRBV12-4 to TRBJ1-1; 7 central nucleotides agree with TRBD1. The sample here was peripheral blood mononuclear cells (PBMCs), taken at new diagnosis, from a patient treated with antithyroid drugs. The DNA reads TGTGCCAGCAGTCATCACAGGGGAAGAATGAACACTGAAGCTTTCTTT. Its protein is CASSHHRGRMNTEAFF.